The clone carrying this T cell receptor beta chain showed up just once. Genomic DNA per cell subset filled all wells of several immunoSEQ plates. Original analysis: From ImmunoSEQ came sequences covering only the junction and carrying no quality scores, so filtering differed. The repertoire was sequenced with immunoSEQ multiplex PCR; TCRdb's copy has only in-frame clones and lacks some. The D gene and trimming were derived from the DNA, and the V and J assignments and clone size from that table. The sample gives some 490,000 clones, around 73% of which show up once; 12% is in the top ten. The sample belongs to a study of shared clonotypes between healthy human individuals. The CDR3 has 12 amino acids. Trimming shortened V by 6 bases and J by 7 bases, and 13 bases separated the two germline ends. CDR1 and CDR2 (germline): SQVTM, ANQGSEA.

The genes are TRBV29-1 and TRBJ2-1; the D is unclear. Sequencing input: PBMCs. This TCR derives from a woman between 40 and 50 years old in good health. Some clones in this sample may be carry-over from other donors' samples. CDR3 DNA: TGCAGCGTCCACCCAGGCCAGAATGAGCAGTTCTTC. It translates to CSVHPGQNEQFF.